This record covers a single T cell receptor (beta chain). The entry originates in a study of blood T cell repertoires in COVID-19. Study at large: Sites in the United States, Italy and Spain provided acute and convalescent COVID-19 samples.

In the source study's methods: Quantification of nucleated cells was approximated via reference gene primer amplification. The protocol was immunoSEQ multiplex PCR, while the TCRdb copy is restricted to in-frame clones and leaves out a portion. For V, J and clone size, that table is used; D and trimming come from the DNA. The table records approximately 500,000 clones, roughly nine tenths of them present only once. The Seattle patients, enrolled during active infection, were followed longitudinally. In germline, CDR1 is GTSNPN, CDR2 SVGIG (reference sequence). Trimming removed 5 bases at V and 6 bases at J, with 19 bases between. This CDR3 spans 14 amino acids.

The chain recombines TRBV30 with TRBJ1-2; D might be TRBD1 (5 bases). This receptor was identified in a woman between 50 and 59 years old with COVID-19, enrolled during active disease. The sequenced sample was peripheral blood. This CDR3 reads CAWDASEGLDGYTF. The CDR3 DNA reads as TGTGCCTGGGACGCCTCGGAGGGGCTAGATGGCTACACCTTC.